The 16 T cell receptor beta chains listed next were all sequenced from one sample in a study of blood T cell repertoires in COVID-19. The method was immunoSEQ multiplex PCR; TCRdb's version includes in-frame clones alone and lacks a portion of them. The repertoire holds around 260,000 clones, with more than 75% as singletons. Specimen: peripheral blood. These TCRs come from a woman between 50 and 59 years old with acute or convalescent COVID-19.

The rearrangement links TRBV5-6 to TRBJ2-7; 16 nucleotides match TRBD2. The CDR3 loop spans 16 amino acids. Germline V lookup: CDR1 SGHDT, CDR2 YYEEEE. J gave up 7 bases and V 4 bases, and 8 bases lay outside the gene matches. Here the CDR3 reads CASSPPGLAGGEEQYF. For the CDR3, the DNA is TGTGCCAGCAGCCCCCCGGGACTAGCGGGAGGGGAAGAGCAGTACTTC.

This clone was seen just once. V and J are TRBV6-1 and TRBJ2-3; TRBD2 agrees at 11 bases. This CDR3 has 17 residues. The J segment lost 5 bases and the V segment lost 2 bases, leaving 9 bases of the junction unmatched. Germline loops: CDR1 MNHNS, CDR2 SASEGT. CDR3 sequence: CASSERFGTSGGDTQYF. CDR3 nucleotides: TGTGCCAGCAGTGAAAGGTTTGGGACTAGCGGTGGAGATACGCAGTATTTT.

V and J are TRBV2 and TRBJ2-7, with no clear D. With 4 bases removed from V and 5 bases from J, the gap between germline ends came to 9 bases. The CDR3 is 12 amino acids. Germline V lookup: CDR1 SNHLY, CDR2 FYNNEI. In nucleotides, the CDR3 is TGTGCCAGCAGTGCACAGTCAGACGAGCAGTACTTC. As protein: CASSAQSDEQYF.

The chain employs TRBV27 and TRBJ1-1; 7 nucleotides match TRBD1. V was clipped by 1 base and J by 5 bases; unmatched bases: 10. The CDR3 is made up of 16 amino acids. Germline CDR1 reads MNHEY; CDR2 reads SMNVEV (reference sequence). The CDR3 reads CASSLFGEGGGTEAFF. CDR3 bases: TGTGCCAGCAGTTTATTTGGGGAAGGGGGCGGGACTGAAGCTTTCTTT.

This chain connects TRBV5-1 to TRBJ2-2; 7 nucleotides line up with TRBD1. CDR3 length: 14 amino acids. With V trimmed by 3 bases and J by 5 bases, 4 bases remained unmatched. CDR1 and CDR2 (germline): SGHRS, YFSETQ. This CDR3 is CASSWGTETGELFF. CDR3 coding DNA: TGCGCCAGCAGCTGGGGGACAGAGACCGGGGAGCTGTTTTTT.

This clone was counted only a few times. V usage is TRBV5-1 and J usage is TRBJ2-7, with 12 bases identical to TRBD1. The junction had 5 bases not matched to a gene; V was cut back by 4 bases and J by 6 bases. The CDR3 consists of 14 residues. In germline, CDR1 is SGHRS, CDR2 YFSETQ. The CDR3 reads CASSAGTGGFEQYF. The CDR3 coding sequence is TGCGCCAGCAGCGCCGGGACAGGGGGCTTCGAGCAGTACTTC.

The J gene is TRBJ1-5, the V gene TRBV7-3; no clear D gene. Trimming removed 2 bases from V and 8 bases from J, with 13 bases in between. The V gene's germline CDR1 is SGHTA and CDR2 FQGTGA. This CDR3 has 14 amino acids. CDR3 DNA sequence: TGTGCCAGCAGCTTATCAGGTTCAGGCGAGCCCCAGCATTTT. As protein: CASSLSGSGEPQHF. The entire variable domain, with the rest obtained from reference TRBV7-3 and TRBJ1-5, is as follows: GAGVSQTPSNKVTEKGKYVELRCDPISGHTALYWYRQSLGQGPEFLIYFQGTGAADDSGLPNDRFFAVRPEGSVSTLKIQRTERGDSAVYLCASSLSGSGEPQHFGDGTRLSIL.

The V call is TRBV24-1, the J call TRBJ2-3; TRBD2 aligns across 7 bases. Germline V lookup: CDR1 KGHDR, CDR2 SFDVKD. This CDR3 is 14 amino acids long. V was pared by 9 bases and J by 4 bases, with 9 bases of the junction left unmatched. CDR3 sequence (DNA): TGTGCCACCCCGGGCGGGAGTCTACCAGATACGCAGTATTTT. Its translation: CATPGGSLPDTQYF.

The V gene is TRBV7-2, the J gene TRBJ2-7; the D is unclear. V was shortened by 6 bases and J by 0 bases, with 9 bases between the two germline ends. CDR1 SGHTA and CDR2 FQGNSA come from the germline V gene. The CDR3 totals 13 residues. CDR3 loop: CASRRPSSYEQYF. The CDR3 region has the DNA TGTGCCAGCAGGCGCCCTAGCTCCTACGAGCAGTACTTC.

This chain joins TRBV4-1 and TRBJ2-7, with TRBD2 identical over 8 bases. Germline V CDR1 and CDR2: MGHRA, YSYEKL. The V and J ends lost 5 bases and 6 bases, in that order; junction bases with no gene match: 6. The CDR3 sequence is 13 residues long. The CDR3: CASSTGLALEQYF. The CDR3 DNA is TGCGCCAGCAGCACAGGACTAGCCCTCGAGCAGTACTTC.

The rearrangement links TRBV6-6 to TRBJ2-5; a weak D match, TRBD1 (6 bases). This CDR3 has 14 amino acids. V was trimmed by 8 bases and J by 2 bases, leaving 15 bases between them. The germline CDR1 and CDR2 sequences are MNHNY and SVGAGI (reference sequence). The CDR3, as DNA: TGTGCCAGCTGTCTTGGACAGAGACAAGAGACCCAGTACTTC. Its translation is CASCLGQRQETQYF.

This sequence joins TRBV7-8 and TRBJ2-7; 7 nucleotides agree with TRBD2. Unmatched junction bases numbered 9, after V lost 5 bases and J lost 5 bases. The germline CDR1 and CDR2 sequences are SGHVS and FQNEAQ. The CDR3 is 14 residues long. In DNA, the CDR3 is TGTGCCAGCAGCCCGGGGAGGGGCTACCACGAGCAGTACTTC. The encoded protein is CASSPGRGYHEQYF.

This chain uses TRBV18 with TRBJ2-1, with a possible D match to TRBD1 (5 bases). Germline CDR1 is KGHSH and CDR2 is LQKENI. V was shortened by 2 bases and J by 3 bases, with 8 bases between the two germline ends. The CDR3 is 14 residues long. The DNA of the CDR3 is TGTGCCAGCTCACCAGGGGCCGGCTACAATGAGCAGTTCTTC. The encoded protein is CASSPGAGYNEQFF.

CDR3: CASSTPQGYTEAFF. The CDR3 DNA reads TGTGCCAGCAGCACCCCCCAGGGCTACACTGAAGCTTTCTTT. J is TRBJ1-1 and V is TRBV28, with a tentative D call TRBD1 (5 bases). Trimming removed 6 bases from V and 3 bases from J, with 14 bases in between. Germline CDR1 MDHEN, CDR2 SYDVKM. The CDR3 has 14 amino acids.

This clone was observed a handful of times. The chain carries TRBV24-1 and TRBJ2-7, with 8 bases matching TRBD1. V lost 1 base and J lost 5; bases outside the gene matches: 6. Germline CDR1 KGHDR, CDR2 SFDVKD. This CDR3 is 15 amino acids long. CDR3 DNA sequence: TGTGCCACCAGTGATTTTGCAGGGGGCAGACACGAGCAGTACTTC. It codes for CATSDFAGGRHEQYF.

This clone was seen just once. The chain recombines TRBV11-3 with TRBJ2-1; 13 bases are shared with TRBD2. With V trimmed by 5 bases and J by 3 bases, 10 bases remained unmatched. The CDR3 loop spans 18 amino acids. The germline V gene has CDR1 SGHNT and CDR2 YENEEA. The CDR3 here is CASSHLGLAGAVYNEQFF. The CDR3, as DNA: TGTGCCAGCAGCCATCTCGGACTAGCGGGAGCGGTCTACAATGAGCAGTTCTTC.